This is a list of T cell receptor beta chains from one sample in a study of blood T cell repertoires in COVID-19. Assay: immunoSEQ multiplex PCR; the TCRdb copy retains only in-frame clones and omits some. This table holds 200,000 to 250,000 clones, approximately 89% found once. Input material: peripheral blood. The receptors shown here come from a woman aged 55-69 years who had recovered from COVID-19. Both conserved end residues are part of each CDR3. A D gene is named only where the DNA matches it firmly. Clone size appears in some rows only: once, few, many, or a class for an expanded clone.

size: -; J: TRBJ2-1; D: -; V: TRBV7-2; length: 17; DNA: TGTGCCAGCAGCTTAAGGTGGGGAGGTAGCTCCTACAATGAGCAGTTCTTC; CDR3: CASSLRWGGSSYNEQFF
size: -; J: TRBJ2-7; D: TRBD2; V: TRBV6-6; length: 15; DNA: TGTGCCAGCAGTTACTCTTCTAGCGGGGGATACGAGCAGTACTTC; CDR3: CASSYSSSGGYEQYF
size: -; J: TRBJ1-2; D: -; V: TRBV28; length: 14; DNA: TGTGCCAGCAGGCGGGAAACCCAGTTCTATGGCTACACCTTC; CDR3: CASRRETQFYGYTF
size: -; J: TRBJ1-1; D: -; V: TRBV7-3; length: 14; DNA: TGTGCCAGCAGCTTACAGGGATTAGGGACTGAAGCTTTCTTT; CDR3: CASSLQGLGTEAFF
size: -; J: TRBJ2-5; D: TRBD2; V: TRBV6-2/TRBV6-3; length: 15; DNA: TGTGCCAGCAGTTGGACTAGCGGGGCCCAAGAGACCCAGTACTTC; CDR3: CASSWTSGAQETQYF
size: -; J: TRBJ2-5; D: -; V: TRBV14; length: 12; DNA: TGTGCCAGCAGCCAGGCCCGACAGAGTCTGTACTTC; CDR3: CASSQARQSLYF
size: -; J: TRBJ2-5; D: TRBD2; V: TRBV4-1; length: 16; DNA: TGCGCCAGCAGCGTACCCGGACTAGCGGGGGAAAAGACCCAGTACTTC; CDR3: CASSVPGLAGEKTQYF
size: -; J: TRBJ2-7; D: -; V: TRBV7-2; length: 13; DNA: TGTGCCAGCAGCTTTAGCTCGTTGGACGAGCAGTACTTC; CDR3: CASSFSSLDEQYF
size: once; J: TRBJ1-1; D: TRBD1; V: TRBV2; length: 13; DNA: TGTGCCAGCATAGACAGGGCGAACACTGAAGCTTTCTTT; CDR3: CASIDRANTEAFF
size: -; J: TRBJ2-2; D: -; V: TRBV3-1/TRBV3-2; length: 15; DNA: TGTGCCAGCAGCCACCCCTCCCGGGGGACCGGGGAGCTGTTTTTT; CDR3: CASSHPSRGTGELFF
size: -; J: TRBJ2-1; D: -; V: TRBV24-1; length: 16; DNA: TGTGCCACCAGTGATTTGAGCGGAAGCTCCTACAATGAGCAGTTCTTC; CDR3: CATSDLSGSSYNEQFF
size: -; J: TRBJ2-5; D: TRBD1; V: TRBV14; length: 15; DNA: TGTGCCAGCAGCCCCACCGGACAGGCACAAGAGACCCAGTACTTC; CDR3: CASSPTGQAQETQYF
size: -; J: TRBJ2-6; D: -; V: TRBV27; length: 17; DNA: TGTGCCAGCAGTTTCCGTGAGGGTATCACTGGGGCCAACGTCCTGACTTTC; CDR3: CASSFREGITGANVLTF
size: once; J: TRBJ1-4; D: -; V: TRBV5-1; length: 17; DNA: TGCGCCAGCAGCTTGGCCGGGTCCCGGGGTCAGAGCGAAAAACTGTTTTTT; CDR3: CASSLAGSRGQSEKLFF
size: -; J: TRBJ1-5; D: -; V: TRBV21-1; length: 16; DNA: TGTGCCAGCAGCATGTGGACAGGGAGGAGCAATCAGCCCCAGCATTTT; CDR3: CASSMWTGRSNQPQHF
size: -; J: TRBJ2-2; D: -; V: TRBV7-2; length: 15; DNA: TGTGCCAGCACCCCTCGCCTAGCGAATATCGGGGAGCTGTTTTTT; CDR3: CASTPRLANIGELFF
size: few; J: TRBJ2-7; D: TRBD2; V: TRBV7-2; length: 16; DNA: TGTGCCAGCAGCCACCCTGGGCTAGCGGGGGGCGGGGAGCAGTACTTC; CDR3: CASSHPGLAGGGEQYF
size: -; J: TRBJ1-3; D: -; V: TRBV7-2; length: 14; DNA: TGTGCCAGCAGCTTACGGGGGACTGGAAACACCATATATTTT; CDR3: CASSLRGTGNTIYF
size: -; J: TRBJ1-6; D: TRBD1; V: TRBV28; length: 14; DNA: TGTGCCAGCATAACAGGGGACTATAATTCACCCCTCCACTTT; CDR3: CASITGDYNSPLHF
size: -; J: TRBJ2-3; D: TRBD2; V: TRBV5-5; length: 17; DNA: TGTGCCAGCAGCTTGGTCTTGTCTAGCGGGGGAACAGATACGCAGTATTTT; CDR3: CASSLVLSSGGTDTQYF